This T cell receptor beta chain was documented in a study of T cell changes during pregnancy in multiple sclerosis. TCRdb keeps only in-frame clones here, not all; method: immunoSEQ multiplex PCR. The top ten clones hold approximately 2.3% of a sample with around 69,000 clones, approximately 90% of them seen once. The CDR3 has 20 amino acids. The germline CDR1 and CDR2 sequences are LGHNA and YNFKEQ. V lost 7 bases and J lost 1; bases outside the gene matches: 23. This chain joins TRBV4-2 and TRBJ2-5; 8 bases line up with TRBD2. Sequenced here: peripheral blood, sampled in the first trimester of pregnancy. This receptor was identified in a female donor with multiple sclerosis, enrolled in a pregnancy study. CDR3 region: CASTSTAGVGSGGLQETQYF. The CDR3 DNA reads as TGTGCCAGCACCTCCACCGCCGGGGTCGGAAGCGGGGGCCTCCAAGAGACCCAGTACTTC.